Detailed here is one T cell receptor beta chain. The clone's antigen remains unknown. The input lacks base qualities; no much larger clone sits a single base away. The library was obtained by the immunoSEQ multiplex PCR assay. The table comes from immuneACCESS by way of TCRdb, which keeps in-frame sequences with V and J called. Part of the clones is missing from these tables; in studies checked, under half for an unresolved V gene and the rest for unknown reasons. This sample is represented by about 100,000 clones; 90% to 95% of them were singletons. The ten top clones hold about 0.35% of the sample. This specimen belongs to a study of technical replicates of blood from a few donors (dated by TCRdb to between 2016 and 2019). Relative to germline, V is missing 2 bases and J is missing 3 bases, with 1 base of the junction outside any gene match. From cysteine to phenylalanine, the CDR3 is 15 amino acids long. CDR3 DNA is the only sequence kept; it has 45 bases, read in frame from the first base. CDR1 and CDR2 (MNHEY, SVGAGI) derive from the germline V gene.

Recombination linked TRBV6-5 to TRBJ1-2; 12 of the junction bases match TRBD1. This TCR was sampled from a human donor in good health. Sample: T cells isolated from PBMCs. The CDR3 here reads CASSYGTGGHYGYTF. In nucleotides, the sequence is TGTGCCAGCAGTTACGGGACAGGGGGCCACTATGGCTACACCTTC.